This T cell receptor (beta chain) was recovered during a study of breast tumors, draining lymph nodes, adjacent tissues. Breast cancer patients provided tissue from their axillary draining lymph nodes. TCRdb re-called the multiplex PCR reads through MiXCR, storing one row per CDR3 protein. The sample lists hundreds of thousands of distinct CDR3 sequences; less than 40% were seen once. The CDR3 extends over 14 amino acids. Germline V lookup: CDR1 MNHEY, CDR2 SVGEGT. The trim removed 7 bases at V and 8 bases at J, leaving 8 bases unmatched. Sequencing was carried out using axillary lymph node tissue. This receptor was identified in a female donor with breast cancer. Some clones in this sample may be carry-over from other donors' samples. The J gene is TRBJ1-6, the V gene TRBV6-2 or TRBV6-3; TRBD1 matches at 7 bases. CDR3 sequence: CASTRQGQHSPLHF. The CDR3 bases are TGTGCCAGCACCCGACAGGGACAGCATTCACCCCTCCACTTT.